This is a list of T cell receptor beta chains from one sample in a study of vaccination effects on CD4 cells after COVID-19. The method was immunoSEQ multiplex PCR; TCRdb's version includes in-frame clones alone and lacks a portion of them. The sample holds under 40,000 clones, 82% seen once. No cognate antigen is known for these TCRs. The material was CD4+ T cells from PBMCs cultured without peptide, obtained before COVID-19 vaccination. These receptors were collected from a human donor who received a COVID-19 vaccine. Both conserved end residues are part of each CDR3. Each record gives: V gene, J gene, clone size, D gene, CDR3 DNA, CDR3 protein. A D gene is named only where the DNA matches it firmly. Rows may omit the clone size; those that give it use once, few, many or a size class.

TRBV7-3	TRBJ1-1	-	-	TGTGCCAGCAGCTTACTCAACAGCGGTACTGAAGCTTTCTTT	CASSLLNSGTEAFF
TRBV6-5	TRBJ2-4	-	TRBD1	TGTGCCAGCGCGGGACAGGGAACGTACATTCAGTACTTC	CASAGQGTYIQYF
TRBV7-8	TRBJ2-3	once	-	TGTGCCAGCAGCCAAACAGATACGCAGTATTTT	CASSQTDTQYF
TRBV5-1	TRBJ1-2	-	-	TGCGCCAGCAGCGAGGGACCACGGAATGGCTACACCTTC	CASSEGPRNGYTF
TRBV12-3/TRBV12-4	TRBJ2-2	-	-	TGTGCCAGCAGTTTAACACGGTGGGAGCTGTTTTTT	CASSLTRWELFF
TRBV5-1	TRBJ1-3	few	-	TGCGCCAGCAGCGCGGACAGCTCTGGAAACACCATATATTTT	CASSADSSGNTIYF
TRBV24-1	TRBJ2-1	-	TRBD1	TGTGCCACCAGTGATTCTAGGACAGGGGGTTTCTATGAGCAGTTCTTC	CATSDSRTGGFYEQFF
TRBV7-6	TRBJ2-3	-	-	TGTGCCAGCAGCTTATATGGTACGGGAGATACGCAGTATTTT	CASSLYGTGDTQYF
TRBV28	TRBJ1-2	-	-	TGTGCCAGCAGTCCCTCGACAGCCCCCGGGGGCTACACCTTC	CASSPSTAPGGYTF
TRBV12-3/TRBV12-4	TRBJ1-3	-	-	TGTGCCAGCAGTTTAGTCACCATATATTTT	CASSLVTIYF
TRBV28	TRBJ1-3	-	-	TGTGCCAGCAAAAAAGGCCACGGGTTGCGGGGGGTCCAACTTATGGTTTATTTT	CASKKGHGLRGVQLMVYF
TRBV5-4	TRBJ2-1	-	-	TGTGCCAGCAGTGGGGCGAGCGGTGAGCAGTTCTTC	CASSGASGEQFF
TRBV9	TRBJ2-3	-	TRBD2	TGTGCCAGCAGCACGGGACTAGCGGGGGCCGCCTACACAGATACGCAGTATTTT	CASSTGLAGAAYTDTQYF
TRBV2	TRBJ1-1	few	-	TGTGCCAGCAGTGAATGGGGGGTGGACACTGAAGCTTTCTTT	CASSEWGVDTEAFF
TRBV7-2	TRBJ2-2	-	TRBD1	TGTGCCAGCAGCTTACGGCCCGGGACAGAAGGGATCACCGGGGAGCTGTTTTTT	CASSLRPGTEGITGELFF
TRBV20-1	TRBJ2-3	-	-	TGCAGTGCGAAAACAGGGGGGGCGCAGTATTTT	CSAKTGGAQYF
TRBV18	TRBJ1-5	-	-	TGTGCCAGCTCACCACGGGGTTCTCAGCCCCAGCATTTT	CASSPRGSQPQHF
TRBV10-3	TRBJ1-3	few	-	TGTGCCATCAGTGAAGCGGGAAACACCATATATTTT	CAISEAGNTIYF
TRBV5-1	TRBJ1-1	-	TRBD1	TGCGCCAGCAGTCCCAGGGGGCAGGACACTGAAGCTTTCTTT	CASSPRGQDTEAFF
TRBV6-5	TRBJ1-2	-	TRBD1	TGTGCCAGCATCCTAGGACAGGGGAGGGATGGCTACACCTTC	CASILGQGRDGYTF
TRBV4-1	TRBJ2-2	-	TRBD1	TGCGCCAGCAGCCAATTCCGGGACAGGGGCACCGGGGAGCTGTTTTTT	CASSQFRDRGTGELFF
TRBV6-1	TRBJ1-5	-	-	TGTGCCAGCAGTGAATCCGCAGGGAAGCTTCAGCCCCAGCATTTT	CASSESAGKLQPQHF
TRBV11-2	TRBJ2-3	-	-	TGTGCCAGCAGCCCAGGGGCAGATACGCAGTATTTT	CASSPGADTQYF
TRBV12-5	TRBJ2-5	-	-	TGTGCTAGTGGTTTGGTACTCGGAGGGCAAGAGACCCAGTACTTC	CASGLVLGGQETQYF
TRBV6-5	TRBJ2-5	-	TRBD1	TGTGCCAGCAGAAGGGGGCTCCAGGAGACCCAGTACTTC	CASRRGLQETQYF
TRBV6-6	TRBJ2-1	-	TRBD2	TGTGCCAGCATCCGGGACTACTCCTACAATGAGCAGTTCTTC	CASIRDYSYNEQFF
TRBV15	TRBJ2-1	-	-	TGTGCCACCAGCAGAGGACTGGACAATGAGCAGTTCTTC	CATSRGLDNEQFF
TRBV5-1	TRBJ2-2	-	-	TGCGCCAGCAGCTTATCTCAGGGTGGCACCGGGGAGCTGTTTTTT	CASSLSQGGTGELFF
TRBV27	TRBJ2-3	-	-	TGTGCCAGCAGTTTCGTCGGCAAAGGGGCTAACACAGATACGCAGTATTTT	CASSFVGKGANTDTQYF